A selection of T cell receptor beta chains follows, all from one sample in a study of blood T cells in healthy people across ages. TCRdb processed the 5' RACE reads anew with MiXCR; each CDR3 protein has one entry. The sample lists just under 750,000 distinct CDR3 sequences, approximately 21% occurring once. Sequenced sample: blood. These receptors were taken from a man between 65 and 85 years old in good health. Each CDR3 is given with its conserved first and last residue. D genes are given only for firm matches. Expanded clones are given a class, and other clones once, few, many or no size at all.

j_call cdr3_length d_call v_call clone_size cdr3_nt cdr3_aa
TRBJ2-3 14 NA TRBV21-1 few TGTGCCAGCAGCTTGACTCCTAGCACAGATACGCAGTATTTT CASSLTPSTDTQYF
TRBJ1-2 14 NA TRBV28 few TGTGCCAGCAGCCCGTCTACAGGACCCTATGGCTACACCTTC CASSPSTGPYGYTF
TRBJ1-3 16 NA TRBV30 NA TGTGCCTACGACGCCCTGGGTGGGAACTCTGGAAACACCATATATTTT CAYDALGGNSGNTIYF
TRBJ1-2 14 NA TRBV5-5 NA TGTGCCAGCAGCGGAATCAGGGCGCTGGGAGGCTACACCTTC CASSGIRALGGYTF
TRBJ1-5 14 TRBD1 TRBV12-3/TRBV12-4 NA TGTGCCAGCAGTTCAGGGGGCGTCTGGCAGCCCCAGCATTTT CASSSGGVWQPQHF
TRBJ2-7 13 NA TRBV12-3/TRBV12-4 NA TGTGCCAGCACCCCTAACGGAGCCTACGAGCAGTACTTC CASTPNGAYEQYF
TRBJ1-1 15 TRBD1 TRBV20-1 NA TGCAGTGCTCAGAAAGGGGCAGGGGGAGTCACTGAAGCTTTCTTT CSAQKGAGGVTEAFF
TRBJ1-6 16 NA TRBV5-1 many TGCGCCAGCAGCTTGGCCGGGAGCTCCTATAATTCACCCCTCCACTTT CASSLAGSSYNSPLHF
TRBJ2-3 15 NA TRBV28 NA TGTGCCAGCAGTTTAGTGACGGGGAGCGCAGATACGCAGTATTTT CASSLVTGSADTQYF
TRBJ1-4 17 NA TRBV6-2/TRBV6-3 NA TGTGCCAGCAGTTACCTCCCCGGCAGGGACGCGGGGGAAAAACTGTTTTTT CASSYLPGRDAGEKLFF
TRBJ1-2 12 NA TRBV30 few TGTGCCTGGAGTGGACAGGTGGAGGGCTACACCTTC CAWSGQVEGYTF
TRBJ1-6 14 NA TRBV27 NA TGTGCCGGCAGTGCCAGGGTTTCGGGTTCACCCCTCCACTTT CAGSARVSGSPLHF
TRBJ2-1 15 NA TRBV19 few TGTGCCAGTAGAGTGACAGGGACTGGTGGATATGAGCAGTTCTTC CASRVTGTGGYEQFF
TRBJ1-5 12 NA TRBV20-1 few TGCAGTGCTAGAGGGGGTGAGCAGCCCCAGCATTTT CSARGGEQPQHF
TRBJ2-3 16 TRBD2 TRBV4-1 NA TGCGCCAGCAGCCCTAGACTAGCGGTGAGCACAGATACGCAGTATTTT CASSPRLAVSTDTQYF
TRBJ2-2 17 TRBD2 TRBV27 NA TGTGCCAGCAGTTTATCAGATAGCGGGAGCTACGGGGGGGAGCTGTTTTTT CASSLSDSGSYGGELFF
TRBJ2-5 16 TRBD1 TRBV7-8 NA TGTGCCAGCAGCTTACCCTTGACAGGGACGGAAGAGACCCAGTACTTC CASSLPLTGTEETQYF
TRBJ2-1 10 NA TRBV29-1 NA TGCAGCGGGCAAGGCAATGAGCAGTTCTTC CSGQGNEQFF
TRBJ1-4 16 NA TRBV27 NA TGTGCCAGCAGGGACGGGGCGGGACGGCCTAATGAAAAACTGTTTTTT CASRDGAGRPNEKLFF
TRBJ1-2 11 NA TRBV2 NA TGTGCCAGCCAATCCCTCTATGGCTACACCTTC CASQSLYGYTF
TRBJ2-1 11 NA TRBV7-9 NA TGTGCCACCGTTACACGGACAATCTCCTTCTTC CATVTRTISFF
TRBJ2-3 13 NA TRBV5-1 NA TGCGCCAGCAGCTTGATCACGTCAGATACGCAGTATTTT CASSLITSDTQYF
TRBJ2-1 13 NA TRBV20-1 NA TGCAGTGCCACCCCCGGAGGGCCAAATGAGCAGTTCTTC CSATPGGPNEQFF
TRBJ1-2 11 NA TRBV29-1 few TGCAGCGTTGGGACCGGAGTGGGCTACACCTTC CSVGTGVGYTF
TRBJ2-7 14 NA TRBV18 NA TGTGCCAGCTCTATATCCGCGCAGAATTACGAGCAGTACTTC CASSISAQNYEQYF
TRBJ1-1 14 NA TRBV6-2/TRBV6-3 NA TGTGCCAGCAGTTACTACGGGGATAACACTGAAGCTTTCTTT CASSYYGDNTEAFF
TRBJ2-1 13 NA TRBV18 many TGTGCCAGCTCACCGAGACAGGACAATGAGCAGTTCTTC CASSPRQDNEQFF
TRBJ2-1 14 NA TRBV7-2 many TGTGCCAGCAGCTTGGCACTCGCTAACAATGAGCAGTTCTTC CASSLALANNEQFF
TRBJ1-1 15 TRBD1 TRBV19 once TGTGCCAGTAGTGCGAATGACGACAGGGCGGCTGAAGCTTTCTTT CASSANDDRAAEAFF